The entry below describes one T cell receptor (beta chain). The antigen is unknown. PCR was performed using 60 Vbeta and 13 Jbeta primers. The protocol was immunoSEQ multiplex PCR, while the TCRdb copy is restricted to in-frame clones and leaves out a portion. The sample yields about 150,000 clones, about four fifths seen once. Germline V lookup: CDR1 SGDLS, CDR2 YYNGEE. V lost 3 bases and J lost 4, with 8 bases in between. The CDR3 spans 13 residues. The data derive from a study of cytomegalovirus exposure and HLA in healthy donors. Study-wide background: Early released data had 80 million or so unique TCRs, all coming from HLA-typed donors. Study outcomes and limitations: In an earlier analysis, most TCR beta V segments were productive about 87% or about 30% of the time. At a 0.05 false discovery rate, a later analysis found approximately 17,000 TCR beta sequences to be associated with HLA alleles. What TCR beta sequences reportedly achieved was accurate prediction of HLA-A and HLA-B alleles in most subjects.

The sequencing sample was made of PBMCs. The origin of this receptor is a man aged 18 to 29 in good health and CMV-seronegative. The V gene is TRBV9, the J gene TRBJ1-3; D uncertain. The CDR3 nucleotides read TGTGCCAGCAGCGCCGTCCGGGGAAACACCATATATTTT. Its protein product is CASSAVRGNTIYF.